Shown below are 2 T cell receptor beta chains from a single sample sequenced in a study of T cell responses to AZD1222 COVID-19 vaccine. The method was immunoSEQ multiplex PCR; TCRdb's version includes in-frame clones alone and lacks a portion of them. This repertoire shows 130,000 to 150,000 clones, 85% to 95% found once; its top ten account for about 12%. The specimen was peripheral blood, collected after recovery from COVID-19. The source is an adult who had recovered from COVID-19.

This rearrangement joins TRBV11-2 to TRBJ2-1; TRBD1 is a possible D gene (6 bases). The CDR3 has 13 amino acids. Germline assignment: CDR1 SGHAT and CDR2 FQNNGV. Trimming took off 4 bases at V and 7 bases at J, with 11 bases between the two ends. The CDR3, as DNA: TGTGCCAGCAGCTACAGGGTGCGGAATGAGCAGTTCTTC. Encoded protein: CASSYRVRNEQFF.

V usage is TRBV28 and J usage is TRBJ2-1; 12 bases align to TRBD1. CDR3 length: 15 residues. Germline V gene lookup returns CDR1 MDHEN and CDR2 SYDVKM. Trimming at V came to 6 bases and at J to 6 bases, leaving 6 bases not matched to a gene. The CDR3 sequence: CASSSGTGGRNEQFF. The CDR3 DNA sequence: TGTGCCAGCAGCAGCGGGACAGGGGGCCGCAATGAGCAGTTCTTC. Together with reference TRBV28 and TRBJ2-1, the CDR3 gives the full variable domain: DVKVTQSSRYLVKRTGEKVFLECVQDMDHENMFWYRQDPGLGLRLIYFSYDVKMKEKGDIPEGYSVSREKKERFSLILESASTNQTSMYLCASSSGTGGRNEQFFGPGTRLTVL.